This T cell receptor beta chain was recovered during a study of blood T cell repertoires in COVID-19. Across the whole study: PBMCs, B-cell-depleted T cells, or T cells provided the cDNA or gDNA that made up the material.

TCRdb's table, derived via immunoSEQ multiplex PCR, lists solely in-frame clones and lacks some. The sample lists approximately 260,000 clones; nearly 90% were seen once. Germline V lookup: CDR1 MNHNY, CDR2 SVGAGI (reference sequence). The CDR3 runs to 14 residues. The V end was cut by 2 bases, the J end by 2 bases, with 10 bases between. Seattle's cohort entered during active infection and was followed longitudinally. The specimen was peripheral blood. The V and J genes are TRBV6-6 and TRBJ2-7; D ambiguous. This TCR derives from a woman aged 60-75 years with COVID-19, enrolled during active disease. The CDR3 bases are TGTGCCAGCAGTTACACCCGACAAACCTACGAGCAGTACTTC. Encoded protein: CASSYTRQTYEQYF.